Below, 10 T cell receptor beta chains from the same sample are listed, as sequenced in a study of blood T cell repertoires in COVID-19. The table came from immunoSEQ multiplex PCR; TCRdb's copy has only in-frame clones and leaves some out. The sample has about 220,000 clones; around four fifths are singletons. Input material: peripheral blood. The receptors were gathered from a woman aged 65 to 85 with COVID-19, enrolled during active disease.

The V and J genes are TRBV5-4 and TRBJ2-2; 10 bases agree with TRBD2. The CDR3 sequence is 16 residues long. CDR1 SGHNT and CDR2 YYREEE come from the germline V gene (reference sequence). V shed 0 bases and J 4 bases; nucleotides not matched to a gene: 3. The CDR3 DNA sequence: TGTGCCAGCAGCTTGGGAGCGGGAGGGCTCACCGGGGAGCTGTTTTTT. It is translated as CASSLGAGGLTGELFF.

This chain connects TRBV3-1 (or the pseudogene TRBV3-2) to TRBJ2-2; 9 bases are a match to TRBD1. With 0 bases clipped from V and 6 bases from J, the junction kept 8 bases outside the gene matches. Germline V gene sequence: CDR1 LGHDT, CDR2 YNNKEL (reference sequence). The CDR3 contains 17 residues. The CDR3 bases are TGTGCCAGCAGCCAAGAGGGTAGGACAGGGGATGCCGGGGAGCTGTTTTTT. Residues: CASSQEGRTGDAGELFF.

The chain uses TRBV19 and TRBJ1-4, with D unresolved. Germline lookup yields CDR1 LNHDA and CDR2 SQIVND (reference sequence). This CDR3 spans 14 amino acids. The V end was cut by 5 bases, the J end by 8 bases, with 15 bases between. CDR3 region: CASSLTGFGEKLFF. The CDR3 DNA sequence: TGTGCCAGTAGTCTGACGGGATTCGGGGAAAAACTGTTTTTT.

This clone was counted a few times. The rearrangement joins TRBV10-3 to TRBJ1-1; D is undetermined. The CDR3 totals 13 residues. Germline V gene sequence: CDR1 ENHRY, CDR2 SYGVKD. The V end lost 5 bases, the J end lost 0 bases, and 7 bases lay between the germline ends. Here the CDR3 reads CAISSQLNTEAFF. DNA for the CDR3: TGTGCCATCAGTTCACAGCTGAACACTGAAGCTTTCTTT.

The CDR3 DNA is TGCGCCAGCAGCTTCCAGGGACAGGGAGGGGAGACCCAGTACTTC. Its protein product is CASSFQGQGGETQYF. The chain uses TRBV5-1 and TRBJ2-5; 9 bases align to TRBD1. CDR3 size: 15 residues. Germline trimming cut 2 bases from V and 5 bases from J; bases unmatched to any gene: 7. Germline V CDR1 and CDR2: SGHRS, YFSETQ.

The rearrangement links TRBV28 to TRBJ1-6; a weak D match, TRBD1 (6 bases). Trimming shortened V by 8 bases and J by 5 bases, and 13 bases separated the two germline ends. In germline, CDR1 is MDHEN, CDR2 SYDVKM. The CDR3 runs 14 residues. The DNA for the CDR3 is TGTGCCAGCGCTGAGACAGGAAATAATTCACCCCTCCACTTT. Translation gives CASAETGNNSPLHF.

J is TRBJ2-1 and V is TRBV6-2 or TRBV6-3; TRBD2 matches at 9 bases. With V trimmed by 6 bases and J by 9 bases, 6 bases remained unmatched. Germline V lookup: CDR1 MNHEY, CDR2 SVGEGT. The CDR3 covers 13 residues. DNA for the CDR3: TGTGCCAGCAGCCAGGGACTAGCCCGTGAGCAGTTCTTC. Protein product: CASSQGLAREQFF.

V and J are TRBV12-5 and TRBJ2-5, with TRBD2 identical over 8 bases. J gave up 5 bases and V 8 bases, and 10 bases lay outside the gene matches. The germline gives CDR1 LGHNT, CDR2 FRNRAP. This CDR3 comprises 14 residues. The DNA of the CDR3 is TGTGCTAGTAGCGGGAGCGGGGGAGGTGAGACCCAGTACTTC. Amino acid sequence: CASSGSGGGETQYF.

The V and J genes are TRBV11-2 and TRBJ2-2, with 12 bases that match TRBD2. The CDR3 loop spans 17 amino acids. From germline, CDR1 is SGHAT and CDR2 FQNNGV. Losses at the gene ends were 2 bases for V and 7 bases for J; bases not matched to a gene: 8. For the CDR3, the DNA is TGTGCCAGCAGCTTATACTGGACTAGCGGGAAGGACGGGGAGCTGTTTTTT. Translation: CASSLYWTSGKDGELFF.

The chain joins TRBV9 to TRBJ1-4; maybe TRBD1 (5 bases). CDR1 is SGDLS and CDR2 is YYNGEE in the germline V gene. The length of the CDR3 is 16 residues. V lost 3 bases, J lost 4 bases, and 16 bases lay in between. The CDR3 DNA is TGTGCCAGCAGCGATGGTCGAAGGGGTAATAATGAAAAACTGTTTTTT. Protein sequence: CASSDGRRGNNEKLFF.